This T cell receptor beta chain was profiled in a study of T cell changes during pregnancy in multiple sclerosis. Libraries were prepared by immunoSEQ multiplex PCR; TCRdb keeps only in-frame clonotypes and omits some of them. The table shows about 70,000 clones, with around 94% occurring only once. This CDR3 contains 17 residues. In germline, CDR1 is SGHRS, CDR2 YFSETQ. After removal of 0 bases from V and 1 base from J, the junction contained 6 bases not matched to a gene. The chain is built from TRBV5-1 and TRBJ2-3, with 9 positions matching TRBD2. Sequenced material: peripheral blood, taken in the third trimester of pregnancy. The sequence came from a female donor with multiple sclerosis, enrolled in a pregnancy study. The CDR3 region has the DNA TGCGCCAGCAGCTTGGGAACCGCGGGAGGGCGCACAGATACGCAGTATTTT. Its protein product is CASSLGTAGGRTDTQYF.